The 22 T cell receptor beta chains given below trace back to one sample, sequenced in a study of cytomegalovirus exposure and HLA in healthy donors. Primers: 60 Vbeta forward and 13 Jbeta reverse. This table comes from immunoSEQ multiplex PCR, and its TCRdb copy is limited to in-frame clones, with some not included. The sample records about 160,000 clones, around 75% being singletons. Sequencing was performed on PBMCs. The receptors stem from a female donor in good health and CMV-seronegative.

The V gene is TRBV28, the J gene TRBJ2-7, with 7 bases identical to TRBD1. The CDR3 length is 14 residues. From germline, CDR1 is MDHEN and CDR2 SYDVKM. V shed 5 bases, J shed 2 bases, and the junction held 6 bases outside the gene matches. CDR3 residues: CASSIGTAAYEQYF. The CDR3 DNA sequence: TGTGCCAGCAGTATAGGGACAGCCGCCTACGAGCAGTACTTC.

This chain connects TRBV2 to TRBJ2-3; 11 bases agree with TRBD2. Germline CDR1 and CDR2: SNHLY and FYNNEI. J was trimmed by 4 bases and V by 8 bases; bases with no gene match: 5. This CDR3 has 14 amino acids. The CDR3 loop is CASGLAGGSDTQYF. As DNA, the CDR3 is TGTGCCAGCGGCTTAGCGGGGGGGTCAGATACGCAGTATTTT. Based on the CDR3 plus reference TRBV2 and TRBJ2-3, the full variable domain is EPEVTQTPSHQVTQMGQEVILRCVPISNHLYFYWYRQILGQKVEFLVSFYNNEISEKSEIFDDQFSVERPDGSNFTLKIRSTKLEDSAMYFCASGLAGGSDTQYFGPGTRLTVL.

The DNA for the CDR3 is TGCGCCAGCACCCCGGGGGGCTATGGTGGCACAGATACGCAGTATTTT. Its translation: CASTPGGYGGTDTQYF. The chain joins TRBV5-1 to TRBJ2-3; perhaps TRBD2 as D (7 bases). The CDR3 has 16 residues. Germline CDR1 SGHRS, CDR2 YFSETQ. With 6 bases removed from V and 1 base from J, the gap between germline ends came to 18 bases.

This clone was picked up a small number of times. This sequence joins TRBV18 and TRBJ2-7; tentatively, D is TRBD1 (5 bases). The length of the CDR3 is 17 residues. The germline CDR1 and CDR2 sequences are KGHSH and LQKENI. V gave up 3 bases and J gave up 6 bases, with 24 bases separating them. The CDR3 sequence: CASSPEPTALGRLEQYF. In DNA form, the CDR3 reads TGTGCCAGCTCACCCGAACCGACAGCTTTGGGGCGGCTCGAGCAGTACTTC. Looking up the rest from reference TRBV18 and TRBJ2-7 gives the full variable domain: NAGVMQNPRHLVRRRGQEARLRCSPMKGHSHVYWYRQLPEEGLKFMVYLQKENIIDESGMPKERFSAEFPKEGPSILRIQQVVRGDSAAYFCASSPEPTALGRLEQYFGPGTRLTVT.

V usage is TRBV6-5 and J usage is TRBJ1-1; 7 bases line up with TRBD1. The length of the CDR3 is 14 residues. CDR1 and CDR2 from the germline V gene are MNHEY and SVGAGI. Trimming took 6 bases from V and 3 from J; bases not matched to a gene: 7. This CDR3 reads CASRTRGYDTEAFF. CDR3 DNA: TGTGCCAGCAGGACCAGGGGGTACGACACTGAAGCTTTCTTT.

The chain links TRBV9 to TRBJ1-1; the D gene is possibly TRBD1 (5 bases). The CDR3 extends over 14 amino acids. V was cut by 4 bases and J by 5 bases, with 15 bases left in between. CDR1 is SGDLS, CDR2 YYNGEE, per germline. CDR3 in DNA: TGTGCCAGCAGCCCTCGGATCGGGGGGACTGAAGCTTTCTTT. Protein product: CASSPRIGGTEAFF.

Notes on this clone: Relative to the germline gene, one junction end is altered; a read error may explain this. The J gene is TRBJ2-1, the V gene TRBV5-1; 9 bases map to TRBD2. The CDR3 spans 15 residues. Looked up from germline, CDR1 is SGHRS and CDR2 is YFSETQ. The CDR3 coding sequence is TGCGCCAGCAGCCTGCCGGGACTAGCTCTCAATGAGCAGCTCTTC. This gives the protein CASSLPGLALNEQLF.

Only a few counts were recorded for this clone. The CDR3: CASRTGQGNTEAFF. The CDR3 DNA follows: TGTGCCAGCAGAACGGGACAGGGGAACACTGAAGCTTTCTTT. The chain couples TRBV7-9 to TRBJ1-1; 9 positions match TRBD1. Looked up from germline, CDR1 is SEHNR and CDR2 is FQNEAQ (reference sequence). The V and J ends lost 6 bases and 1 base, in that order; junction bases with no gene match: 3. This CDR3 region has 14 residues.

This clone was counted a few times. This chain uses TRBV7-9 with TRBJ1-5, with TRBD1 matching over 7 bases. Trimming cost V 5 bases and J 4 bases; bases outside gene matches: 5. This CDR3 spans 14 amino acids. From germline, CDR1 is SEHNR and CDR2 FQNEAQ (reference sequence). CDR3 sequence reads: CASSARDSNQPQHF. CDR3 sequence (DNA): TGTGCCAGCAGCGCGAGGGACAGTAATCAGCCCCAGCATTTT.

This clone came up once. The chain joins TRBV15 to TRBJ2-3, with 12 bases lining up with TRBD2. The CDR3 has 18 amino acids. The J segment lost 5 bases and the V segment lost 4 bases, leaving 13 bases of the junction unmatched. In germline, CDR1 is LNHNV, CDR2 YYDKDF (reference sequence). The chain's CDR3 is CATSTPLTGLAGQDTQYF. DNA of the CDR3: TGTGCCACCAGCACCCCCCTTACTGGACTAGCGGGACAAGATACGCAGTATTTT.

This rearrangement joins TRBV19 to TRBJ2-5, with D tentatively TRBD2 (5 bases). CDR1 is LNHDA and CDR2 is SQIVND in the germline V gene (reference sequence). The CDR3 spans 13 residues. With 8 bases removed from V and 2 bases from J, the gap between germline ends came to 12 bases. The CDR3 region has the DNA TGTGCCAGTGGGCCAGCGGTACAAGAGACCCAGTACTTC. Its protein product is CASGPAVQETQYF.

V is TRBV9 and J is TRBJ2-1, with 11 bases that match TRBD2. CDR1 is SGDLS, CDR2 YYNGEE, per germline. V was pared by 0 bases and J by 0 bases, with 2 bases of the junction left unmatched. This CDR3 comprises 17 residues. The CDR3 reads CASSVVAGGSSYNEQFF. The CDR3 DNA is TGTGCCAGCAGCGTAGTAGCGGGAGGGAGCTCCTACAATGAGCAGTTCTTC.

A note on this clone: Other DNA sequences in the same sample also yield this CDR3. The rearrangement uses TRBV6-5 and TRBJ1-3, with no clear D. CDR1 and CDR2 from the germline V gene are MNHEY and SVGAGI. Trimming cost V 8 bases and J 0 bases, with 5 bases left between them. The CDR3 is made up of 12 amino acids. For the CDR3, the DNA is TGTGCCAGCTTGAGCTCTGGAAACACCATATATTTT. Translation: CASLSSGNTIYF.

The genes are TRBV6-6 and TRBJ1-4; no firm D call. The germline V and J ends were trimmed by 2 bases and 4 bases, with 14 bases remaining between them. Per germline, CDR1 MNHNY and CDR2 SVGAGI (reference sequence). This CDR3 region has 16 residues. CDR3: CASSYPEGPDNEKLFF. The CDR3, as DNA: TGTGCCAGCAGTTACCCCGAGGGTCCGGATAATGAAAAACTGTTTTTT.

The chain carries TRBV19 and TRBJ2-7; D is possibly TRBD1 (6 bases). Per the germline V gene, CDR1 is LNHDA and CDR2 is SQIVND (reference sequence). V was trimmed by 5 bases and J by 2 bases, leaving 10 bases between them. CDR3 length: 13 amino acids. The DNA of the CDR3 is TGTGCCAGTAGTCCGGACAGAACCTACGAGCAGTACTTC. Translated, it gives CASSPDRTYEQYF. Drawing the rest from reference TRBV19 and TRBJ2-7, the complete variable domain is DGGITQSPKYLFRKEGQNVTLSCEQNLNHDAMYWYRQDPGQGLRLIYYSQIVNDFQKGDIAEGYSVSREKKESFPLTVTSAQKNPTAFYLCASSPDRTYEQYFGPGTRLTVT.

This chain uses TRBV6-5 with TRBJ2-7; TRBD1 might be the D (6 bases). Germline-derived CDR1 and CDR2 are MNHEY and SVGAGI. V gave up 5 bases and J gave up 0 bases, with 14 bases separating them. This CDR3 is built from 15 residues. The CDR3 reads CASSRTEANSYEQYF. The CDR3 DNA follows: TGTGCCAGCAGTCGGACAGAAGCCAACTCCTACGAGCAGTACTTC.

This clone was seen at least ten times. The chain links TRBV10-2 to TRBJ2-7, with TRBD1 matching 8 bases. The germline gives CDR1 WSHSY, CDR2 SAAADI. The CDR3 runs to 12 residues. The V segment lost 8 bases and the J segment 6 bases; nucleotides outside the gene matches: 6. Here the CDR3 reads CASWGQVGEQYF. In DNA, the CDR3 is TGCGCCAGCTGGGGACAGGTCGGCGAGCAGTACTTC.

CDR3 region: CASSQPSVYGYTF. In nucleotides, the CDR3 is TGTGCCAGCAGCCAACCCAGTGTTTATGGCTACACCTTC. The chain uses TRBV7-2 and TRBJ1-2; D is unresolved. V was cut by 5 bases and J by 5 bases, with 12 bases left in between. The CDR3 totals 13 residues. Per the germline V gene, CDR1 is SGHTA and CDR2 is FQGNSA.

The V gene is TRBV7-2, the J gene TRBJ2-6; TRBD2 is a possible D gene (7 bases). CDR1 and CDR2 from the germline V gene are SGHTA and FQGNSA. The CDR3 runs 16 residues. V was cut by 5 bases and J by 0 bases, with 11 bases left in between. The CDR3 DNA follows: TGTGCCAGCAGCGGGGGGGCTCTCTCTGGGGCCAACGTCCTGACTTTC. This translates into CASSGGALSGANVLTF.

V usage is TRBV15 and J usage is TRBJ2-3; TRBD2 might be the D (7 bases). This CDR3 comprises 16 residues. V was trimmed by 4 bases and J by 0 bases, leaving 14 bases between them. Per germline, CDR1 LNHNV and CDR2 YYDKDF (reference sequence). CDR3 nucleotide sequence: TGTGCCACCAGCACGGGGGGCAGTGCTAGCACAGATACGCAGTATTTT. This translates into CATSTGGSASTDTQYF.

The J gene is TRBJ2-2, the V gene TRBV18; D remains unclear. The CDR3 has 13 amino acids. V was clipped by 10 bases and J by 4 bases, with 13 bases between them. CDR1 KGHSH and CDR2 LQKENI come from the germline V gene. The CDR3 sequence: CANAGARTGELFF. In DNA form, the CDR3 reads TGTGCCAACGCAGGTGCTCGCACCGGGGAGCTGTTTTTT.

This clone was seen once. The chain has TRBV30 and TRBJ2-2; tentatively, D is TRBD2 (5 bases). Germline loops: CDR1 GTSNPN, CDR2 SVGIG (reference sequence). V gave up 4 bases and J gave up 0 bases, with 9 bases separating them. This CDR3 has 14 residues. In DNA form, the CDR3 reads TGTGCCTGGACCCGGGGTTCGAACACCGGGGAGCTGTTTTTT. This sequence encodes CAWTRGSNTGELFF.